This T cell receptor beta chain is from a study of CD8 T cells in Susac syndrome. General study findings and limits: A relatively small number of individuals underwent TCR sequencing and HLA analysis.

A word on this clonotype: The antigen remains unidentified.

Sequencing of TCR beta, carried out with a high-throughput approach, was applied to CD8+ and CD4+ T cells from the blood. The RNA, about 0.45 to 1 ug, was put through reverse transcription using random hexamers. TCRdb re-called the immunoSEQ multiplex PCR reads with MiXCR, one entry per CDR3 protein. The repertoire has 77,000 or so distinct CDR3 sequences, over 85% of them found once; the top ten carry around 0.4%. V lost 3 bases and J 5 bases, leaving 13 bases between the germline ends. This CDR3 region has 14 residues. The sequencing input was CD8+ T cells from PBMCs. The chain uses TRBV12-3 or TRBV12-4 and TRBJ2-5; unclear D gene. This TCR derives from a human donor with multiple sclerosis. In nucleotides, the CDR3 is TGTGCCAGCAGTTTTAGGCCGCCAAGGGAGACCCAGTACTTC. It codes for CASSFRPPRETQYF.